Below, 25 T cell receptor beta chains from the same sample are listed, as sequenced in a study of blood T cell repertoires in COVID-19. Clones were read by immunoSEQ multiplex PCR, and TCRdb kept only the in-frame ones, dropping some. The sample lists about 190,000 clones; 90% were seen once. Sequencing was carried out using peripheral blood. These receptors all come from a man aged 50-59 years with acute or convalescent COVID-19.

This rearrangement joins TRBV18 to TRBJ1-2; D ambiguous. The CDR3 is 14 residues long. V lost 3 bases to trimming and J lost 1 base, with 9 bases between them. Germline lookup yields CDR1 KGHSH and CDR2 LQKENI. CDR3 in amino acids: CASSPAADNYGYTF. As DNA, the CDR3 is TGTGCCAGCTCACCGGCTGCAGATAACTATGGCTACACCTTC. Filled out from reference TRBV18 and TRBJ1-2, the complete variable domain reads NAGVMQNPRHLVRRRGQEARLRCSPMKGHSHVYWYRQLPEEGLKFMVYLQKENIIDESGMPKERFSAEFPKEGPSILRIQQVVRGDSAAYFCASSPAADNYGYTFGSGTRLTVV.

This clone is categorized as medium-sized (0.01 to 0.1%). The chain joins TRBV24-1 to TRBJ2-2, with D unresolved. The CDR3 sequence is 13 residues long. V was trimmed by 9 bases and J by 4 bases, leaving 11 bases between them. Germline lookup yields CDR1 KGHDR and CDR2 SFDVKD. The CDR3 nucleotides are TGTGCCACCCTAGATCCGGGCACCGGGGAGCTGTTTTTT. Protein: CATLDPGTGELFF.

V gene TRBV7-2 combines with J gene TRBJ1-3; D uncertain. The germline CDR1 and CDR2 sequences are SGHTA and FQGNSA. This CDR3 has 16 amino acids. V was cut by 1 base and J by 2 bases, with 12 bases left in between. The CDR3 here is CASSLGSIITGNTIYF. CDR3 nucleotides: TGTGCCAGCAGCTTAGGAAGCATCATAACTGGAAACACCATATATTTT.

V usage is TRBV3-1 (or the pseudogene TRBV3-2) and J usage is TRBJ1-1, with D hard to call. This CDR3 is 13 amino acids long. Germline V lookup: CDR1 LGHDT, CDR2 YNNKEL (reference sequence). Trimming cost V 0 bases and J 6 bases, with 8 bases left between them. The CDR3 DNA sequence: TGTGCCAGCAGCCAAGAGGGAGGACCTGAAGCTTTCTTT. This codes for CASSQEGGPEAFF.

The genes are TRBV4-3 and TRBJ1-1; D possibly corresponds to TRBD1 (5 bases). CDR3 length: 13 residues. V dropped 4 bases and J dropped 1 base, with 7 bases sitting between them. CDR1 is LGHNA, CDR2 YSLEER, per germline. The CDR3 is CASSLGENTEAFF. The CDR3, as DNA: TGCGCCAGCAGCCTAGGGGAGAACACTGAAGCTTTCTTT.

This chain links TRBV19 with TRBJ2-1; 11 bases are a match to TRBD1. Germline loops: CDR1 LNHDA, CDR2 SQIVND (reference sequence). The V segment lost 5 bases and the J segment 6 bases; nucleotides outside the gene matches: 3. The CDR3 length is 14 residues. The CDR3 nucleotides are TGTGCCAGTAGTTTTGGGACAGGGGGCAATGAGCAGTTCTTC. Protein product: CASSFGTGGNEQFF. Variable domain in full (rest from reference TRBV19 and TRBJ2-1): DGGITQSPKYLFRKEGQNVTLSCEQNLNHDAMYWYRQDPGQGLRLIYYSQIVNDFQKGDIAEGYSVSREKKESFPLTVTSAQKNPTAFYLCASSFGTGGNEQFFGPGTRLTVL.

There are a few counts of this clone. This rearrangement joins TRBV30 to TRBJ1-4; tentatively, D is TRBD1 (6 bases). The V end was cut by 5 bases, the J end by 2 bases, with 9 bases between. Germline CDR1 GTSNPN, CDR2 SVGIG (reference sequence). The CDR3 spans 13 residues. In DNA form, the CDR3 reads TGTGCCTGGGGGCAGGGGACTAATGAAAAACTGTTTTTT. Its protein is CAWGQGTNEKLFF.

The chain carries TRBV12-3 or TRBV12-4 and TRBJ1-5; TRBD1 matches at 8 bases. J gave up 5 bases and V 5 bases, and 2 bases lay outside the gene matches. This CDR3 has 13 amino acids. The CDR3 nucleotides are TGTGCCAGCAGTGACAGGGGTTATCAGCCCCAGCATTTT. Amino acid sequence: CASSDRGYQPQHF.

The J gene is TRBJ2-1, the V gene TRBV5-1, with 8 bases that match TRBD2. Germline-derived CDR1 and CDR2 are SGHRS and YFSETQ. This CDR3 spans 13 amino acids. The V segment lost 4 bases and the J segment 4 bases; nucleotides outside the gene matches: 1. The CDR3 spells CASSRGGYNEQFF. The CDR3 region has the DNA TGCGCCAGCAGCCGGGGGGGATACAATGAGCAGTTCTTC.

The chain is built from TRBV5-1 and TRBJ2-3; D might be TRBD1 (5 bases). CDR1 SGHRS and CDR2 YFSETQ come from the germline V gene. V dropped 4 bases and J dropped 2 bases, with 11 bases sitting between them. This CDR3 has 14 residues. This CDR3 reads CASSMKTDTDTQYF. In DNA, the CDR3 is TGCGCCAGCAGCATGAAGACAGACACAGATACGCAGTATTTT. Looking up the rest from reference TRBV5-1 and TRBJ2-3 gives the full variable domain: KAGVTQTPRYLIKTRGQQVTLSCSPISGHRSVSWYQQTPGQGLQFLFEYFSETQRNKGNFPGRFSGRQFSNSRSEMNVSTLELGDSALYLCASSMKTDTDTQYFGPGTRLTVL.

This chain joins TRBV28 and TRBJ1-2; unclear D gene. Germline V gene data show CDR1 as MDHEN and CDR2 as SYDVKM. There are 11 residues in the CDR3. V gave up 5 bases and J gave up 8 bases, with 9 bases separating them. CDR3 sequence reads: CASSLGWGYTF. The DNA for the CDR3 is TGTGCCAGCAGTCTCGGGTGGGGCTACACCTTC.

This clone was detected only once. Here the CDR3 DNA reads TGTGCCAGTAGTAATTCGGGTCAAGAGACCCAGTACTTC. Amino acid sequence: CASSNSGQETQYF. The chain combines TRBV19 with TRBJ2-5; D is unresolved. The CDR3 contains 13 residues. Deletions cut 4 bases from V and 2 bases from J, with 8 bases between. Germline-derived CDR1 and CDR2 are LNHDA and SQIVND (reference sequence).

The chain carries TRBV19 and TRBJ1-2, with TRBD1 matching over 7 bases. Germline loops: CDR1 LNHDA, CDR2 SQIVND (reference sequence). The CDR3 is 14 residues long. V shed 9 bases, J shed 4 bases, and the junction held 11 bases outside the gene matches. This CDR3 reads CASGRQGGGYGYTF. The CDR3 nucleotides are TGTGCCAGCGGTCGACAGGGAGGCGGCTATGGCTACACCTTC.

The CDR3 reads CASSPDRVRNQPQHF. Written as DNA, the CDR3 is TGTGCCAGCAGTCCCGACAGGGTTCGGAATCAGCCCCAGCATTTT. V is TRBV6-2 or TRBV6-3 and J is TRBJ1-5, with 7 bases matching TRBD1. CDR3 length equals 15 residues. Germline V CDR1 and CDR2: MNHEY, SVGEGT. Trimming at V came to 5 bases and at J to 4 bases, leaving 8 bases not matched to a gene.

The chain joins TRBV10-3 to TRBJ2-3, with D possibly matching TRBD2 (5 bases). This CDR3 has 13 amino acids. Trimming removed 6 bases at V and 0 bases at J, with 7 bases between. Germline V lookup: CDR1 ENHRY, CDR2 SYGVKD. The CDR3 loop reads CAISGVSTDTQYF. CDR3 DNA sequence: TGTGCCATCAGCGGGGTTAGCACAGATACGCAGTATTTT.

This clone has only one observation. Here the CDR3 reads CASSQDHGGTGKKETQYF. The CDR3 DNA sequence: TGCGCCAGCAGCCAAGACCATGGGGGGACCGGGAAGAAGGAGACCCAGTACTTC. The chain couples TRBV4-3 to TRBJ2-5, with D possibly being TRBD2 (6 bases). V lost 0 bases and J lost 5, with 22 bases in between. The CDR3 is 18 residues long. CDR1 and CDR2 from the germline V gene are LGHNA and YSLEER.

The J gene is TRBJ2-3, the V gene TRBV12-3 or TRBV12-4; D gene unclear. V lost 6 bases and J 2 bases, leaving 9 bases between the germline ends. This CDR3 has 13 residues. In DNA form, the CDR3 reads TGTGCCAGCAGCAACACCAACACAGATACGCAGTATTTT. Amino acid sequence: CASSNTNTDTQYF.

The chain joins TRBV5-8 to TRBJ1-3, with D unresolved. The V gene's germline CDR1 is SGHTS and CDR2 YDEGEE. The V end was cut by 0 bases, the J end by 3 bases, with 4 bases between. CDR3 length: 13 amino acids. This CDR3 is CASSLARGNTIYF. The CDR3 DNA reads as TGTGCCAGCAGCTTGGCCCGTGGAAACACCATATATTTT.

The gene calls are TRBV6-5 and TRBJ2-1, with 9 bases fitting TRBD1. Germline V lookup: CDR1 MNHEY, CDR2 SVGAGI. This CDR3 has 13 residues. Losses at the gene ends were 6 bases for V and 7 bases for J; bases not matched to a gene: 4. The CDR3 DNA sequence: TGTGCCAGCAGACAGGGGGCGGGGAATGAGCAGTTCTTC. Amino acids: CASRQGAGNEQFF.

CDR3 nucleotides: TGTGCCAGCAGTTCAAGGACAGGGTTTTACGAGCAGTACTTC. As protein: CASSSRTGFYEQYF. J is TRBJ2-7 and V is TRBV27; 8 bases are a match to TRBD1. V lost 4 bases and J lost 4; bases outside the gene matches: 6. CDR3 size: 14 residues. CDR1 MNHEY and CDR2 SMNVEV come from the germline V gene (reference sequence).

J is TRBJ1-4 and V is TRBV5-1; a weak D match, TRBD1 (6 bases). The CDR3 runs to 15 residues. Trimming took 4 bases from V and 3 from J, leaving 13 bases between them. The germline V gene encodes CDR1 SGHRS and CDR2 YFSETQ. The CDR3 reads CASSRTGLANEKLFF. The CDR3 nucleotides read TGCGCCAGCAGCCGTACAGGGCTCGCTAATGAAAAACTGTTTTTT.

The J gene is TRBJ2-2, the V gene TRBV2; 13 bases agree with TRBD2. Trimming at V came to 6 bases and at J to 0 bases, leaving 4 bases not matched to a gene. The germline CDR1 and CDR2 sequences are SNHLY and FYNNEI. The CDR3 runs 17 residues. The CDR3 reads CASRGTSGTSNTGELFF. The DNA of the CDR3 is TGTGCCAGCAGGGGGACTAGCGGGACCTCGAACACCGGGGAGCTGTTTTTT.

The rearrangement joins TRBV28 to TRBJ1-2; no reliable D call. The V and J ends lost 6 bases and 4 bases respectively, with 12 bases between them. The CDR3 totals 13 residues. CDR1 is MDHEN and CDR2 is SYDVKM in the germline V gene. DNA of the CDR3: TGTGCCAGCAGGGGAGGGTCTCCCTATGGCTACACCTTC. Translated: CASRGGSPYGYTF.

This clone has a handful of counts. Other nucleotide sequences in the sample specify the same CDR3. V gene TRBV5-1 combines with J gene TRBJ2-5; no clear D. The germline CDR1 and CDR2 sequences are SGHRS and YFSETQ. V was trimmed by 1 base and J by 5 bases, leaving 9 bases between them. The CDR3 consists of 13 residues. CDR3 in amino acids: CASSLSGSETQYF. In DNA form, the CDR3 reads TGCGCCAGCAGCTTGTCCGGGTCGGAGACCCAGTACTTC.

The chain links TRBV7-3 to TRBJ2-1; 9 bases are shared with TRBD2. With 5 bases clipped from V and 7 bases from J, the junction kept 6 bases outside the gene matches. The V gene's germline CDR1 is SGHTA and CDR2 FQGTGA. The CDR3 is 14 residues long. CDR3 in amino acids: CASSGLAGKNEQFF. DNA for the CDR3: TGTGCCAGCAGCGGGCTAGCGGGAAAGAATGAGCAGTTCTTC.